The rows below give T cell receptor beta chains drawn from one sample of a study of T cells in Graves' hyperthyroidism and ophthalmopathy. One entry per CDR3 protein results from TCRdb running MiXCR on the multiplex PCR reads. The sample holds under 130,000 distinct CDR3 sequences, about 50% seen once. The sample taken for sequencing was blood. The receptors were sampled from a middle-aged man with Graves' hyperthyroidism. CDR3s include the opening cysteine and the closing phenylalanine or tryptophan. Each record gives: clone size, J gene, V gene, D gene, CDR3 DNA, CDR3 protein. A D gene is named only where the DNA matches it firmly. The size of a clone is reported for some rows only, either as once, few or many, or as a class for expanded clones.

>.|TRBJ2-3|TRBV7-2|.
TGTGCCAGCAGCCTACCGACTAGTTATGGGGGAGATACGCAGTATTTT
CASSLPTSYGGDTQYF
>many|TRBJ2-7|TRBV12-3/TRBV12-4|.
TGTGCCAGCAGTTTACTTGACTACGAGCAGTACTTC
CASSLLDYEQYF
>.|TRBJ2-7|TRBV7-9|TRBD1
TGTGCCAGCAGCTCGCCCGGGACAGGTTACGAGCAGTACTTC
CASSSPGTGYEQYF
>many|TRBJ1-5|TRBV6-1|.
TGTGCCAGCAGCCGAGGGAGACAGGTCAATCAGCCCCAGCATTTT
CASSRGRQVNQPQHF
>many|TRBJ2-3|TRBV6-6|TRBD2
TGTGCCAGCAGTTACTCTCAGCGGGGGGGGGCAGATACGCAGTATTTT
CASSYSQRGGADTQYF
>.|TRBJ2-3|TRBV6-6|TRBD1
TGTGCCCGCAGTAGATCCGGACAGGCAGTGCTCGCAGATACGCAGTATTTT
CARSRSGQAVLADTQYF
>.|TRBJ1-4|TRBV20-1|.
TGCAGTGCTAGAAGAACGGGAGAAAAACTGTTTTTT
CSARRTGEKLFF
>once|TRBJ1-5|TRBV7-3|.
TGTGCCAGCAGCTTACAGGGCGGGGGTAACAATCAGCCCCAGCATTTT
CASSLQGGGNNQPQHF
>.|TRBJ1-5|TRBV9|.
TGTGCCAGCAGTGGGGGACGAGGGGCCCAGCATTTT
CASSGGRGAQHF
>many|TRBJ1-1|TRBV5-1|.
TGCGCCAGCAGCTTGGCATTTGGGAACACTGAAGCTTTCTTT
CASSLAFGNTEAFF
>many|TRBJ2-7|TRBV6-2/TRBV6-3|.
TGTGCCAGTGCAACTGGGGAAGCCTACGAGCAGTACTTC
CASATGEAYEQYF
>.|TRBJ2-5|TRBV20-1|TRBD2
TGCAGTGCTTATCCAGCGGGGGGGAAAGAGACCCAGTACTTC
CSAYPAGGKETQYF
>few|TRBJ2-5|TRBV7-3|.
TGTGCCAGCAGCTTAGATGCCGGGGAACGGACCCAGTACTTC
CASSLDAGERTQYF
>.|TRBJ1-2|TRBV2|TRBD1
TGTGCCAGCAGTAACGGACAGGCTAACTATGGCTACACCTTC
CASSNGQANYGYTF
>many|TRBJ1-4|TRBV2|.
TGTGCCAGCAATTTCGTCGAGGAAAAACTGTTTTTT
CASNFVEEKLFF
>.|TRBJ1-5|TRBV19|.
TGTGCTAGAGATCTTTCCGCCTATAGCAATCAGCCCCAGCATTTT
CARDLSAYSNQPQHF
>many|TRBJ1-2|TRBV4-1|.
TGCGCCAGCAGCCAATGGCAGGGCCGAGGCTACACCTTC
CASSQWQGRGYTF
>many|TRBJ2-7|TRBV20-1|TRBD1
TGCAGTGCTAGAGATCGAGGACAGGGTGGGTACGAGCAGTACTTC
CSARDRGQGGYEQYF
>many|TRBJ2-1|TRBV20-1|TRBD2
TGCAGTGCTAGATGGGGGCGGGAGGGCACAAATGAGCAGTTCTTC
CSARWGREGTNEQFF
>.|TRBJ2-1|TRBV29-1|.
TGCAGCGTTGGTCATCCAGGGGATGGTACAGATACGCAGTTCTTC
CSVGHPGDGTDTQFF
>many|TRBJ1-1|TRBV5-1|TRBD1
TGCGCCAGCAGACCTACACAGGGGACTGAAGCTTTCTTT
CASRPTQGTEAFF
>.|TRBJ2-5|TRBV7-9|.
TGTGCCAGCAGCTTAGTGGCCAGCGGGACCCAGTACTTC
CASSLVASGTQYF
>.|TRBJ1-3|TRBV7-3|.
TGTGCCAGCAGCATTAATCAGGGGAACACCATATATTTT
CASSINQGNTIYF
>many|TRBJ2-2|TRBV12-3/TRBV12-4|.
TGTGCCAGCAGTCATCTACGGATGCAGGGGAGGGCCGGGGAGCTGTTTTTT
CASSHLRMQGRAGELFF
>once|TRBJ1-5|TRBV5-5|TRBD1
TGTGCCAGCAGCTTGGACCGGGACAGGGTCAATCTGGCCCAGCATTTT
CASSLDRDRVNLAQHF
>.|TRBJ2-1|TRBV2|TRBD2
TGTGCCAGCAGTGATAAGCGGGAGGCGGAGTTCTTC
CASSDKREAEFF
>.|TRBJ1-6|TRBV12-3/TRBV12-4|.
TGTGCCAGCAGGAAATCGGGACTTACTAGTTCACCCCTCCACTTC
CASRKSGLTSSPLHF
>.|TRBJ1-4|TRBV10-3|TRBD1
TGTGCCATCACTGGGACAGCGAACACTGAAAAACTGTTTTTT
CAITGTANTEKLFF